This T cell receptor (beta chain) was retrieved from a study of shared clonotypes between healthy human individuals. Study-level points and caveats: The represented genetic and exposure-history diversity was limited by the small number of donors. Collection of samples was limited to blood; tissue repertoires likely differ.

Generated by immunoSEQ multiplex PCR, the TCRdb table keeps only in-frame clones and is missing some. The sample lists roughly 2.4 million clones, nearly 97% occurring once. Participating donors were healthy, HIV-negative adults free of recent acute infections or vaccinations. The V gene's germline CDR1 is SGHRS and CDR2 YFSETQ. CDR3 length equals 16 residues. Trimming shortened V by 1 base and J by 3 bases, and 13 bases separated the two germline ends. As concerns this clone: The target antigen is unknown.

Sequencing input: naive CD4+ T cells sorted from blood. Stated subset: CD45RA+ positively selected. This TCR was sampled from a man aged 18 to 30 in good health. The chain recombines TRBV5-1 with TRBJ1-4; a weak D match, TRBD1 (5 bases). The CDR3 region is CASSLLGTAANEKLFF. The CDR3 DNA sequence: TGCGCCAGCAGCTTGCTTGGGACCGCAGCTAATGAAAAACTGTTTTTT.